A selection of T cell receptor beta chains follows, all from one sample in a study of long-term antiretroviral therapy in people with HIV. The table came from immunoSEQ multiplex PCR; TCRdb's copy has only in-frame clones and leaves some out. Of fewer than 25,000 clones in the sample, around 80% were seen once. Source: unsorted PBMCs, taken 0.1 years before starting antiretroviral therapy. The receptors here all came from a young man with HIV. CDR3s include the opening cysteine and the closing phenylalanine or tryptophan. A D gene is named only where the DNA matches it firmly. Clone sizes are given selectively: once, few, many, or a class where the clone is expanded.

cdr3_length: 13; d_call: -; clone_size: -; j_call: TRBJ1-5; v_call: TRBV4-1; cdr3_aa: CASSQPGTSPQHF; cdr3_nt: TGCGCCAGCAGCCAACCGGGGACGTCTCCCCAGCATTTT
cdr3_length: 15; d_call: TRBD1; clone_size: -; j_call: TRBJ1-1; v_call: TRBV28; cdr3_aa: CASPGTGSGNTEAFF; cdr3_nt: TGTGCCAGCCCCGGGACAGGAAGCGGGAACACTGAAGCTTTCTTT
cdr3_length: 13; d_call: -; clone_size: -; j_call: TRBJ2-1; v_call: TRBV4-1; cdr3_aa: CASSLQAGNEQFF; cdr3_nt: TGCGCCAGCAGCCTCCAGGCTGGGAATGAGCAGTTCTTC
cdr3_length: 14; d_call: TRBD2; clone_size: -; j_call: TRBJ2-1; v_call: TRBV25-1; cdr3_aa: CASSGLAGFGEQFF; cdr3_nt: TGTGCCAGTAGTGGACTAGCGGGATTTGGAGAGCAGTTCTTC
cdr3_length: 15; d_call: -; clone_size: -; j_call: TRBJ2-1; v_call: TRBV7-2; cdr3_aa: CASSYRDGSYNEQFF; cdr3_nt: TGTGCCAGCAGCTACCGGGACGGATCGTACAATGAGCAGTTCTTC
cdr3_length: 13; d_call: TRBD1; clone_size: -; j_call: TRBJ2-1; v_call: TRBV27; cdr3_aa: CASTNQGDNEQFF; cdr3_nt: TGTGCCAGCACCAATCAGGGGGACAATGAGCAGTTCTTC
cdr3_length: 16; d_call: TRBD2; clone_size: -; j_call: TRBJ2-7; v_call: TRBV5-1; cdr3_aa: CASSRGTSGSSYEQYF; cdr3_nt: TGCGCCAGCAGCCGGGGGACTAGCGGGAGTTCCTACGAGCAGTACTTC
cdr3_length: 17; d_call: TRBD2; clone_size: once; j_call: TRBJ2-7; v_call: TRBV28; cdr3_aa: CASSPPLPSGSLYEQYF; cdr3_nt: TGTGCCAGCAGCCCACCTCTACCTAGCGGGAGCCTCTACGAGCAGTACTTC
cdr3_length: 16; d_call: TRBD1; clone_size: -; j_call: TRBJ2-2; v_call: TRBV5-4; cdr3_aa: CASSMDRGSNTGELFF; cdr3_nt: TGTGCCAGCAGCATGGACAGGGGGTCGAACACCGGGGAGCTGTTTTTT
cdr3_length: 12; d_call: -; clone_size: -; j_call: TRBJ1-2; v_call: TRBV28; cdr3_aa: CASSPQGNGYTF; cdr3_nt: TGTGCCAGCAGCCCCCAGGGGAATGGCTACACCTTC
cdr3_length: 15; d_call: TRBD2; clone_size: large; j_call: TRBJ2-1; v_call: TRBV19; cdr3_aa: CATTLGGGSYNEQFF; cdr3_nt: TGTGCCACAACTCTTGGCGGGGGCTCCTACAATGAGCAGTTCTTC
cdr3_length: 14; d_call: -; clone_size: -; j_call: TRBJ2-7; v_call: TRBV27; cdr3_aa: CASSLHGEAYEQYF; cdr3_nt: TGTGCCAGCAGTTTGCACGGGGAGGCCTACGAGCAGTACTTC
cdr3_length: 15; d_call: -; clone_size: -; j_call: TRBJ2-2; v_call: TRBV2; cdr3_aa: CASSEFQGNTGELFF; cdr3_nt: TGTGCCAGCAGTGAGTTTCAGGGGAACACCGGGGAGCTGTTTTTT
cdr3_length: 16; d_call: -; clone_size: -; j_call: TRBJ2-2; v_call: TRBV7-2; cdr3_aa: CASSLTLPPGRGELFF; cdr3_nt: TGTGCCAGCAGCTTAACTTTGCCTCCCGGGCGCGGGGAGCTGTTTTTT
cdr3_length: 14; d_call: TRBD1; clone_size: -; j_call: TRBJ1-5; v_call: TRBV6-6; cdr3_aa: CASSRQGRNQPQHF; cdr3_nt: TGTGCCAGCAGCCGACAGGGTCGGAATCAGCCCCAGCATTTT
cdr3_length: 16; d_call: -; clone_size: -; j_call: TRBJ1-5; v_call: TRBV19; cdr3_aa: CASSIDLRTGNQPQHF; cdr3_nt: TGTGCCAGTAGTATAGATCTGAGGACAGGCAATCAGCCCCAGCATTTT
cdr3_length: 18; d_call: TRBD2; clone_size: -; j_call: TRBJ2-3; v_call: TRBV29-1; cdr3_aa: CSAVGPTGGISSTDTQYF; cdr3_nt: TGCAGCGCCGTGGGCCCTACGGGGGGGATATCTAGCACAGATACGCAGTATTTT
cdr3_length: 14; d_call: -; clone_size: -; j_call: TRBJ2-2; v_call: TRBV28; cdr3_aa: CASSFRTPPGELFF; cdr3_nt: TGTGCCAGCAGTTTTCGGACACCCCCCGGGGAGCTGTTTTTT
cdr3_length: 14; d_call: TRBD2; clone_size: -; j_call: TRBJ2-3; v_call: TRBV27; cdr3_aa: CASSPFTSGDTQYF; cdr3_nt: TGTGCCAGCAGTCCCTTCACTAGCGGAGATACGCAGTATTTT
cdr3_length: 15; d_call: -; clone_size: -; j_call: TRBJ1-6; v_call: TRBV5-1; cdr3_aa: CASSLEGGLGSPLHF; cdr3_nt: TGCGCCAGCAGCTTGGAGGGGGGGCTCGGTTCACCCCTCCACTTT
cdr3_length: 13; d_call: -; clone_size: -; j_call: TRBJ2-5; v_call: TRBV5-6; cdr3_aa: CASSWGRGETQYF; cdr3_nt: TGTGCCAGCAGCTGGGGCCGGGGAGAGACCCAGTACTTC
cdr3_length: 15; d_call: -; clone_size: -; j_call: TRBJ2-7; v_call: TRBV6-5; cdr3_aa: CASSYSMGSSYEQYF; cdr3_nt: TGTGCCAGCAGTTACTCGATGGGGTCCTCCTACGAGCAGTACTTC
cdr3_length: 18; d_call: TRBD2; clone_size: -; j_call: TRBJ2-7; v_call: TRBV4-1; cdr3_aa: CASSHYFKPSGSIYEQYF; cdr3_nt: TGCGCCAGCAGCCACTACTTCAAACCTAGCGGGAGTATCTACGAGCAGTACTTC
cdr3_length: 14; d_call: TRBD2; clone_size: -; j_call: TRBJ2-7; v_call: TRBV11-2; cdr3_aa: CASSPGLATYEQYF; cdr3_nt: TGTGCCAGCAGCCCCGGACTAGCGACATACGAGCAGTACTTC
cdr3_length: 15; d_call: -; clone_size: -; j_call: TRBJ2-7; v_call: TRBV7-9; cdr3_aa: CASSLERAGSYEQYF; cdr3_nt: TGTGCCAGCAGCTTAGAACGAGCGGGCTCCTACGAGCAGTACTTC
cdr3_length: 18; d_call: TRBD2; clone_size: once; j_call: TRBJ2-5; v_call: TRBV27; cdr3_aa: CASRGASGRGRRQETQYF; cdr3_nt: TGTGCCTCCCGCGGGGCTAGCGGGAGGGGACGGAGACAAGAGACCCAGTACTTC
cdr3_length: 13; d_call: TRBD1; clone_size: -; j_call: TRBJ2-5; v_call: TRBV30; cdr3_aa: CAWSRRGRETQYF; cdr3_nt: TGTGCCTGGAGCCGCAGGGGGCGGGAGACCCAGTACTTC
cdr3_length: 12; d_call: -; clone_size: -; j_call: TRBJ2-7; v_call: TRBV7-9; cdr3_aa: CASSGDVYEQYF; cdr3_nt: TGTGCCAGCAGCGGAGATGTTTACGAGCAGTACTTC
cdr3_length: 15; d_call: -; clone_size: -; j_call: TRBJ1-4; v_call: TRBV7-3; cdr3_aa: CASSLTKATNEKLFF; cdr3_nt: TGTGCCAGCAGCTTAACGAAAGCAACTAATGAAAAACTGTTTTTT
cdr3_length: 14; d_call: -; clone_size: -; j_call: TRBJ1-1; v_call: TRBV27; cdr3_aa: CASSISGLNTEAFF; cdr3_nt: TGTGCCAGCAGTATATCAGGGCTGAACACTGAAGCTTTCTTT
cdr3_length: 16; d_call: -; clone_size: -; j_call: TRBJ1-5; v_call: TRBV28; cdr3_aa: CASSSTALGSNQPQHF; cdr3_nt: TGTGCCAGCAGTTCCACCGCCCTTGGGAGCAATCAGCCCCAGCATTTT
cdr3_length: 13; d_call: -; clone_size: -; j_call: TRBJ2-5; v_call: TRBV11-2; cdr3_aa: CASSLNAGETQYF; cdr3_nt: TGTGCCAGCAGCCTAAACGCCGGAGAGACCCAGTACTTC
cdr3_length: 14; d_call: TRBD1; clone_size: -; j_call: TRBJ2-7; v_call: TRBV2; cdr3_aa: CASTRTGRENEQYF; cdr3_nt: TGTGCCAGCACTAGGACAGGGCGAGAAAACGAGCAGTACTTC
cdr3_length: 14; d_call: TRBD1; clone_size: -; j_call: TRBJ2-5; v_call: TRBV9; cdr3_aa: CASSPGTAKETQYF; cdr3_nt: TGTGCCAGCAGCCCCGGGACAGCCAAAGAGACCCAGTACTTC
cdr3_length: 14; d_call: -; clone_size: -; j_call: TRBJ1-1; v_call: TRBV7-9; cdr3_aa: CASSLMGANTEAFF; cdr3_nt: TGTGCCAGCAGCTTAATGGGGGCGAACACTGAAGCTTTCTTT
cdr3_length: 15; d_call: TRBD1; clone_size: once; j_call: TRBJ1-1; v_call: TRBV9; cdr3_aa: CASSAQGAWNTEAFF; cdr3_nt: TGTGCCAGCAGCGCTCAGGGGGCTTGGAACACTGAAGCTTTCTTT
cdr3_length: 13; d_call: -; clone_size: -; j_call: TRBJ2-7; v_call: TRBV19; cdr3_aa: CASSIVGGDEQYF; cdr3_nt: TGTGCCAGTAGTATAGTGGGGGGCGACGAGCAGTACTTC
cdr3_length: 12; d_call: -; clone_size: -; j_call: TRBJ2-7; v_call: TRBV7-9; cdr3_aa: CASSYVGYEQYF; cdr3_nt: TGTGCCAGCAGTTACGTTGGTTACGAGCAGTACTTC
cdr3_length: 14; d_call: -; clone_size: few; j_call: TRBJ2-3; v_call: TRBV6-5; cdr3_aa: CASSYSPRGGTQYF; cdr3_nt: TGTGCCAGCAGTTACTCCCCCCGCGGGGGCACGCAGTATTTT
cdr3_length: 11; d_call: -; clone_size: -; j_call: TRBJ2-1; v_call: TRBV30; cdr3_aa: CAWTPYNEQFF; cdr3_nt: TGTGCCTGGACCCCCTACAATGAGCAGTTCTTC
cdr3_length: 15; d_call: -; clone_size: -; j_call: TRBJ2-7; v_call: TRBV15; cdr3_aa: CATSSSGDSSYEQYF; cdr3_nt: TGTGCCACCAGTTCCAGCGGGGACAGCTCCTACGAGCAGTACTTC
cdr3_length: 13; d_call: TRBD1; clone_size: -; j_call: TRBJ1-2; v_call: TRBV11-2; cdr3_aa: CASSLPGGYGYTF; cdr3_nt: TGTGCCAGCAGCTTACCAGGGGGCTATGGCTACACCTTC
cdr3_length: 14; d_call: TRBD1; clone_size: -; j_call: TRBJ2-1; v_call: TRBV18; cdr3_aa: CASSVTSGGAIRFF; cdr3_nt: TGTGCCAGCTCAGTAACATCAGGGGGCGCGATTCGGTTCTTC
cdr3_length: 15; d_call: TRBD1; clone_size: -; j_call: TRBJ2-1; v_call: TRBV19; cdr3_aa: CASSIWGQGIVEQFF; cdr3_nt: TGTGCCAGTAGCATCTGGGGACAGGGGATTGTTGAGCAGTTCTTC
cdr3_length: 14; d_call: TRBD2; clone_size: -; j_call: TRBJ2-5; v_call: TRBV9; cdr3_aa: CASSVEVAGTTQYF; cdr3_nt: TGTGCCAGCAGCGTAGAGGTAGCGGGGACTACCCAGTACTTC
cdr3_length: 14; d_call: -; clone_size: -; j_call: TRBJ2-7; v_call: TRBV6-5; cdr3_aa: CASSHGASTYEQYF; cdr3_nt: TGTGCCAGCAGTCACGGGGCCTCGACCTACGAGCAGTACTTC
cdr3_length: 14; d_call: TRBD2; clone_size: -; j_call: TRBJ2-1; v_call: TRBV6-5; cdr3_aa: CASRASGPYNEQFF; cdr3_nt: TGTGCCAGCAGGGCTAGCGGGCCTTACAATGAGCAGTTCTTC
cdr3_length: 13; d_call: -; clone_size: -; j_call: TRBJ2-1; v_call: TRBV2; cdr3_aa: CASSQNRDNEQFF; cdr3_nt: TGTGCCAGCAGTCAAAACAGAGACAATGAGCAGTTCTTC
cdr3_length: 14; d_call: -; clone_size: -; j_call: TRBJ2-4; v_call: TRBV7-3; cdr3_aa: CASSPGPGGDIQYF; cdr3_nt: TGTGCCAGCAGCCCAGGCCCAGGGGGGGACATTCAGTACTTC
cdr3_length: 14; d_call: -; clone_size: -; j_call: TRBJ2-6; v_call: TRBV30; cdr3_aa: CASPRGSGANVLTF; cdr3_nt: TGTGCCTCACCTAGGGGCTCTGGGGCCAACGTCCTGACTTTC
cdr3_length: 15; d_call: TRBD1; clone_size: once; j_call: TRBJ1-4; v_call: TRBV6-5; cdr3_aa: CASRTTYRGDEKLFF; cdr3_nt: TGTGCCAGCAGGACAACCTACAGGGGGGATGAAAAACTGTTTTTT